Here is one T cell receptor beta chain with its context. Its antigen is undetermined. The donor cohort consisted entirely of Caucasian adults residing in Nashville, Tennessee. This sample is drawn from a study of shared clonotypes between healthy human individuals. Study-level background: A couple of women and a few men aged 18 to 49 made up the donors. Findings and limits, study-wide: Generally, estimated richness proved larger in naive subsets than it did in memory subsets.

Tens of thousands of T cell genomes (roughly 190 ng DNA) went into each sorted-subset replicate. Sequencing was performed with immunoSEQ multiplex PCR; in TCRdb, only in-frame clones are kept and a portion is missing. The table has some 2.1 million clones, 85% to 95% seen once. Trimming pared 0 bases from V and 8 bases from J, leaving 13 bases between. This CDR3 is built from 14 residues. Germline V gene sequence: CDR1 KGHSH, CDR2 LQKENI. The sequencing input was naive CD4+ T cells sorted from blood. Subset: CD45RA+ positively selected. This chain uses TRBV18 with TRBJ1-2; D remains unclear. The clonotype comes from a man between 18 and 29 years old in good health. The CDR3, as DNA: TGTGCCAGCTCACCACCAGGGCGGAGTGACGGCTACACCTTC. Residues: CASSPPGRSDGYTF. Based on the CDR3 plus reference TRBV18 and TRBJ1-2, the full variable domain is NAGVMQNPRHLVRRRGQEARLRCSPMKGHSHVYWYRQLPEEGLKFMVYLQKENIIDESGMPKERFSAEFPKEGPSILRIQQVVRGDSAAYFCASSPPGRSDGYTFGSGTRLTVV.